These T cell receptor beta chains were read from a single sample in a study of early T cells in non-severe SARS-CoV-2 infection. TCRdb reprocessed the 5' RACE reads via MiXCR and lists one record per CDR3 protein. The sample lists some 82,000 distinct CDR3 sequences; 5.5% to 7.5% were seen once. Sequencing was performed on whole blood. The receptors here all came from an adult who was a healthcare worker with PCR-confirmed SARS-CoV-2 infection or an uninfected control (not recorded which). Each CDR3 is given with its conserved first and last residue. D genes are given only for firm matches. Some rows have no size entry. The others give once, few or many, or a class for an expanded clone.

V gene	CDR3 length	clone size	D gene	J gene	CDR3 protein	CDR3 DNA
TRBV11-2	15	many	TRBD2	TRBJ2-1	CASSGGLAGGPKQFF	TGTGCCAGCAGCGGCGGACTAGCGGGAGGCCCGAAGCAGTTCTTC
TRBV20-1	13	.	.	TRBJ1-4	CSATPSANEKLFF	TGCAGTGCTACGCCGTCCGCTAATGAAAAACTGTTTTTT
TRBV12-3/TRBV12-4	12	.	.	TRBJ1-2	CASRMGIFPYTF	TGTGCCAGCAGAATGGGGATCTTCCCCTACACCTTC
TRBV5-6	16	many	.	TRBJ1-1	CASSLAGGRTYSEAFF	TGTGCCAGCAGCTTGGCCGGGGGACGGACATATTCAGAAGCTTTCTTT
TRBV20-1	14	many	TRBD1	TRBJ2-5	CSARTGEAQETQYF	TGCAGTGCTAGGACAGGGGAGGCCCAGGAGACCCAGTACTTC
TRBV18	12	many	.	TRBJ1-1	CASSPYNTEAFF	TGTGCCAGCTCACCTTATAACACTGAAGCTTTCTTT
TRBV14	15	.	TRBD1	TRBJ2-1	CASSQVPGGFAEQFF	TGTGCCAGCAGCCAAGTTCCAGGGGGCTTCGCTGAGCAGTTCTTC
TRBV28	21	many	TRBD2	TRBJ2-2	CASSLSGVRAGGLSFSGELFF	TGTGCCAGCAGTTTATCCGGCGTCCGAGCGGGGGGGCTTTCATTCTCCGGGGAGCTGTTTTTT
TRBV5-4	14	many	.	TRBJ2-7	CASSPALGAYEQYF	TGTGCCAGCAGCCCGGCCTTGGGGGCTTACGAGCAGTACTTC
TRBV10-3	12	.	.	TRBJ2-7	CAISSTGGEQYF	TGTGCCATCAGTTCAACAGGTGGCGAGCAGTACTTC
TRBV12-3/TRBV12-4	16	.	TRBD2	TRBJ2-1	CASSSTPRAGGDEQFF	TGTGCCAGCAGTTCCACCCCTCGAGCGGGAGGCGATGAGCAGTTCTTC
TRBV19	15	.	TRBD1	TRBJ2-1	CASSMIQGEYNEQFF	TGTGCCAGTAGTATGATTCAGGGGGAGTACAATGAGCAGTTCTTC
TRBV7-2	18	many	TRBD1	TRBJ2-2	CASRFKGAGAYNTGELFF	TGTGCCAGCAGATTCAAGGGGGCAGGGGCTTATAACACCGGGGAGCTGTTTTTT
TRBV28	11	few	.	TRBJ2-7	CASSYKYEQYF	TGTGCCAGCAGTTACAAATACGAGCAGTACTTC
TRBV5-1	18	few	.	TRBJ2-7	CASSLVLGTYNSYYEQYF	TGCGCCAGCAGCTTGGTTCTCGGGACCTACAACTCCTACTACGAGCAGTACTTC
TRBV10-2	17	few	TRBD2	TRBJ2-3	CASSAGLAAASTDTQYF	TGCGCCAGCAGTGCGGGGCTAGCGGCAGCTAGCACAGATACGCAGTATTTT
TRBV12-3/TRBV12-4	14	.	TRBD1	TRBJ1-1	CASSLRGMITEAFF	TGTGCCAGCAGCCTCAGGGGGATGATCACTGAAGCTTTCTTT
TRBV6-1	14	many	.	TRBJ1-1	CASSATTGMAEAFF	TGTGCCAGCAGTGCGACAACAGGGATGGCTGAAGCTTTCTTT
TRBV11-2	15	many	.	TRBJ2-2	CASSFNRGGTGELFF	TGTGCCAGCAGCTTCAACAGGGGAGGTACCGGGGAGCTGTTTTTT
TRBV5-1	14	few	.	TRBJ2-3	CASSAELVTDTQYF	TGCGCCAGCAGCGCGGAGCTAGTAACAGATACGCAGTATTTT
TRBV11-2	19	many	TRBD2	TRBJ2-1	CASSLVSRRGSFNFNEQFF	TGTGCCAGCAGCTTAGTATCTCGCCGCGGGAGTTTTAATTTCAATGAGCAGTTCTTC
TRBV6-5	19	.	.	TRBJ1-6	CASSYSFAGDSSYNSPLHF	TGTGCCAGCAGTTACTCGTTCGCAGGGGACTCATCCTATAATTCACCCCTCCACTTT
TRBV4-1	15	many	.	TRBJ2-5	CASSQDEGSLETQYF	TGCGCCAGCAGCCAAGACGAGGGAAGTTTGGAGACCCAGTACTTC
TRBV27	17	many	.	TRBJ1-3	CASSLRGPGRSGNTIYF	TGTGCCAGCAGTTTACGGGGACCTGGACGCTCTGGAAACACCATATATTTT
TRBV3-1	15	few	TRBD2	TRBJ2-7	CASSQPGTSTYEQYF	TGTGCCAGCAGCCAACCCGGGACTAGCACCTACGAGCAGTACTTC
TRBV9	13	many	.	TRBJ2-3	CASSVQVLDTQYF	TGTGCCAGCAGCGTGCAGGTCCTAGATACGCAGTATTTT
TRBV3-1	12	.	TRBD1	TRBJ2-7	CASRRQGSEQYF	TGTGCCAGCAGAAGACAGGGAAGCGAGCAGTACTTC
TRBV25-1	14	many	TRBD1	TRBJ2-7	CASSGKTGGYEQYF	TGTGCCAGCAGTGGAAAAACAGGGGGCTACGAGCAGTACTTC
TRBV5-1	15	few	.	TRBJ1-6	CASSLERPRDSPLHF	TGCGCCAGCAGCTTGGAGCGGCCCCGGGATTCACCCCTCCACTTT
TRBV4-2	16	many	.	TRBJ2-3	CASSPLSAGTTDTQYF	TGTGCCAGCAGCCCCCTATCCGCGGGGACCACAGATACGCAGTATTTT
TRBV11-2	12	few	.	TRBJ2-3	CASNGLADTQYF	TGTGCCAGCAACGGACTCGCAGATACGCAGTATTTT
TRBV7-2	15	many	TRBD1	TRBJ2-1	CASSLGQGSYNEQFF	TGTGCCAGCAGCTTGGGACAGGGGTCCTACAATGAGCAGTTCTTC
TRBV29-1	15	few	TRBD2	TRBJ2-7	CSVHGNSGKSYEQYF	TGCAGCGTTCATGGCAATAGCGGGAAATCCTACGAGCAGTACTTC
TRBV12-3/TRBV12-4	17	many	TRBD1	TRBJ2-2	CASSLGVTGANTGELFF	TGTGCCAGCAGTTTAGGGGTGACAGGGGCGAACACCGGGGAGCTGTTTTTT
TRBV11-2	12	many	.	TRBJ2-3	CASSLVADTQYF	TGTGCCAGCAGCTTAGTAGCAGATACGCAGTATTTT
TRBV7-2	16	many	.	TRBJ1-4	CASSLDLAGVDEKLFF	TGTGCCAGCAGCTTAGACTTGGCAGGGGTCGATGAAAAACTGTTTTTT
TRBV27	13	few	TRBD1	TRBJ1-2	CASRTGYNYGYTF	TGTGCCAGCAGGACAGGGTATAACTATGGCTACACCTTC
TRBV6-1	15	many	.	TRBJ2-6	CASSDIGAGANVLTF	TGTGCCAGCAGTGATATAGGGGCTGGGGCCAACGTCCTGACTTTC
TRBV20-1	13	many	.	TRBJ2-1	CSASVGPAREQFF	TGCAGTGCTAGTGTGGGACCGGCTAGGGAGCAGTTCTTC
TRBV5-8	15	few	TRBD1	TRBJ2-7	CASSSTGTGFYEQYF	TGTGCCAGCAGCTCTACCGGGACAGGGTTCTACGAGCAGTACTTC
TRBV7-9	14	few	.	TRBJ2-6	CASSEPRGANVLTF	TGTGCCAGCAGCGAGCCCAGGGGGGCCAACGTCCTGACTTTC
TRBV10-3	15	few	TRBD1	TRBJ2-1	CAISPGTGPYNEQFF	TGTGCCATCAGTCCCGGGACAGGCCCCTACAATGAGCAGTTCTTC
TRBV19	15	few	.	TRBJ2-2	CASSMAQGSTGELFF	TGTGCCAGTAGTATGGCACAGGGTTCCACCGGGGAGCTGTTTTTT
TRBV18	14	many	.	TRBJ2-3	CASSPVGSPDTQYF	TGTGCCAGCTCACCAGTGGGTTCGCCAGATACGCAGTATTTT
TRBV30	13	few	.	TRBJ1-1	CAWSGDTGSEAFF	TGTGCCTGGAGTGGGGATACAGGGTCTGAAGCTTTCTTT
TRBV7-8	13	many	.	TRBJ2-1	CASSLVGGGEQFF	TGTGCCAGCAGCTTAGTAGGGGGTGGTGAGCAGTTCTTC